The T cell receptor (beta chain) described here comes from a study of blood T cell repertoires in COVID-19. The germline gives CDR1 MRHNA, CDR2 SNTAGT. With 2 bases clipped from V and 6 bases from J, the junction kept 6 bases outside the gene matches. CDR3 length: 14 residues. Assay: immunoSEQ multiplex PCR; the TCRdb copy retains only in-frame clones and omits some. The sample has 180,000 or so clones, around 85% seen once. The sample consisted of peripheral blood. This sequence was found in a woman older than 75 with acute or convalescent COVID-19. This chain links TRBV6-4 with TRBJ2-7; 8 positions match TRBD2. CDR3 in DNA: TGTGCCAGCAGTGACACAGCGGGGGCCCCCGAGCAGTACTTC. This translates into CASSDTAGAPEQYF.